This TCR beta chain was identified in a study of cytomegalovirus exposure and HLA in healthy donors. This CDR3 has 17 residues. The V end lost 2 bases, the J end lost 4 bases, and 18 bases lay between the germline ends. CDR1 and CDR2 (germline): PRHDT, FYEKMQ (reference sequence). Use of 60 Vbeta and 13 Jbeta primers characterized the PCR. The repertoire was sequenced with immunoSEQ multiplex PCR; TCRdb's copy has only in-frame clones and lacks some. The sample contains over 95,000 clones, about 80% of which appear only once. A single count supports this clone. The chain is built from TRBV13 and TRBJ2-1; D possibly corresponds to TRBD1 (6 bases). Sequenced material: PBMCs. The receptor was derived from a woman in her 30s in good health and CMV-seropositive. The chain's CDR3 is CASSLTTTGNRYNEQFF. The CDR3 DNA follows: TGTGCCAGCAGCTTAACAACAACAGGGAACCGTTACAATGAGCAGTTCTTC.